This TCR beta chain derives from a study of cytomegalovirus exposure and HLA in healthy donors. Trimming pared 5 bases from V and 7 bases from J, leaving 12 bases between. This CDR3 is 12 amino acids long. Germline lookup yields CDR1 MDHEN and CDR2 SYDVKM. The PCR had 60 Vbeta and 13 Jbeta primers. Here immunoSEQ multiplex PCR was the method, and the copy in TCRdb shows in-frame clones only, minus some. The sample has approximately 100,000 clones, around 80% seen once. Remarks on this clone: Its specificity is not known.

Study-wide points: In a later analysis, CMV-associated beta chains were mostly HLA-associated, it appeared.

The chain links TRBV28 to TRBJ2-7; D might be TRBD1 (6 bases). The clonotype was recovered from a woman aged 40 to 50 in good health and CMV-seronegative. The sample taken for sequencing was PBMCs. The CDR3, as DNA: TGTGCCAGCAGTCCTACGGGGACAGAGCAGTACTTC. Its protein product is CASSPTGTEQYF.